A selection of T cell receptor beta chains follows, all from one sample in a study of cytomegalovirus exposure and HLA in healthy donors. TCRdb's table, derived via immunoSEQ multiplex PCR, lists solely in-frame clones and lacks some. The sample comprises under 150,000 clones, around three quarters of which are singletons, and around 4.3% rests with the top ten. Sample: PBMCs. The receptor set was obtained from a man younger than 40 in good health and CMV-seropositive. The CDR3 runs from the conserved cysteine through the conserved F or W. The D gene is left open where the match is weak. The size of a clone is reported for some rows only, either as once, few or many, or as a class for expanded clones.

>NA|TRBV5-1|NA|TRBJ1-1
CASSFNTNTEAFF
TGCGCCAGCAGCTTTAACACGAACACTGAAGCTTTCTTT
>NA|TRBV27|once|TRBJ2-7
CASSLSRNSYEQYF
TGTGCCAGCAGTTTATCCAGGAACTCCTACGAGCAGTACTTC
>TRBD2|TRBV5-4|NA|TRBJ2-5
CASSLAGGHQETQYF
TGTGCCAGCAGCCTGGCGGGAGGGCACCAAGAGACCCAGTACTTC
>TRBD2|TRBV29-1|NA|TRBJ2-7
CSVGGGRAYEQYF
TGCAGCGTTGGGGGCGGGAGGGCCTACGAGCAGTACTTC
>NA|TRBV7-6|NA|TRBJ2-5
CASSLAGGGGIETQYF
TGTGCCAGCAGCTTAGCCGGCGGAGGCGGGATAGAGACCCAGTACTTC
>NA|TRBV9|once|TRBJ1-1
CASSVGGRTEAFF
TGTGCCAGCAGCGTAGGGGGGCGGACTGAAGCTTTCTTT
>NA|TRBV9|NA|TRBJ1-3
CASSLRRDSGNTIYF
TGTGCCAGCAGCCTTCGACGGGACTCTGGAAACACCATATATTTT
>TRBD1|TRBV5-4|NA|TRBJ2-5
CASSPIGATGEETQYF
TGTGCCAGCAGCCCCATTGGGGCGACAGGGGAAGAGACCCAGTACTTC
>TRBD1|TRBV25-1|few|TRBJ2-1
CASSEGTEYNEQFF
TGTGCCAGCAGTGAAGGGACAGAATACAATGAGCAGTTCTTC
>NA|TRBV9|once|TRBJ2-5
CASSVGSTTGTQYF
TGTGCCAGCAGCGTAGGGTCTACGACGGGGACCCAGTACTTC
>NA|TRBV11-2|once|TRBJ2-7
CASSYLYRHSYEQYF
TGTGCCAGCAGCTACCTCTATCGCCACTCCTACGAGCAGTACTTC
>NA|TRBV10-3|NA|TRBJ2-1
CAISDPLLYNEQFF
TGTGCCATCAGTGACCCTCTTCTCTACAATGAGCAGTTCTTC
>NA|TRBV28|NA|TRBJ1-4
CASRKPQRHNEKLFF
TGTGCCAGCAGAAAGCCGCAGCGGCATAATGAAAAACTGTTTTTT
>TRBD1|TRBV9|NA|TRBJ1-2
CASSPEGARGYTF
TGTGCCAGCTCACCCGAGGGGGCGCGTGGCTACACCTTC
>TRBD1|TRBV18|once|TRBJ2-7
CASSPDRVMEEQYF
TGTGCCAGCTCACCTGACAGGGTAATGGAAGAGCAGTACTTC
>TRBD1|TRBV5-1|NA|TRBJ2-1
CASTSRTGPYNEQFF
TGCGCCAGCACTAGCCGGACAGGGCCTTACAATGAGCAGTTCTTC
>NA|TRBV5-4|NA|TRBJ1-1
CASSFQGIDTEAFF
TGTGCCAGCAGCTTCCAGGGGATAGACACTGAAGCTTTCTTT
>NA|TRBV28|NA|TRBJ2-3
CASRRASAYTDTQYF
TGTGCCAGCAGACGCGCTAGCGCGTACACAGATACGCAGTATTTT
>NA|TRBV13|NA|TRBJ1-1
CASSFQANTEAFF
TGTGCCAGCAGCTTCCAGGCGAACACTGAAGCCTTCTTT
>TRBD1|TRBV4-2|NA|TRBJ2-1
CASSQQGATYNEQFF
TGTGCCAGCAGCCAACAGGGGGCCACCTACAATGAGCAGTTCTTC
>TRBD2|TRBV5-1|NA|TRBJ2-1
CASSRHSGRVGNEQFF
TGCGCCAGCAGCAGACATAGCGGGAGAGTTGGCAATGAGCAGTTCTTC
>NA|TRBV14|NA|TRBJ1-2
CASSHDTNYGYTF
TGTGCCAGCAGCCACGACACTAACTATGGCTACACCTTC
>TRBD2|TRBV10-3|NA|TRBJ2-3
CAISESGSGGPLGTDTQYF
TGTGCCATCAGTGAGTCAGGGAGCGGGGGGCCCCTCGGCACAGATACGCAGTATTTT
>NA|TRBV20-1|NA|TRBJ1-2
CSVQGELGYTF
TGCAGTGTACAGGGCGAATTAGGCTACACCTTC
>TRBD1|TRBV5-6|NA|TRBJ1-1
CASSRGTVGTEAFF
TGTGCCAGCAGCCGCGGGACAGTTGGAACTGAAGCTTTCTTT
>TRBD1|TRBV6-6|NA|TRBJ2-7
CASSYSTGSSYEQYF
TGTGCCAGCAGTTACTCGACAGGGAGCTCCTACGAGCAGTACTTC
>TRBD1|TRBV27|NA|TRBJ2-7
CASRLDRGHLYEQYF
TGTGCCAGCAGATTAGACAGGGGGCATTTGTACGAGCAGTACTTC
>NA|TRBV6-1|few|TRBJ1-4
CASSEVTTYEKLFF
TGTGCCAGCAGTGAAGTCACAACCTATGAAAAACTGTTTTTT
>TRBD1|TRBV5-1|NA|TRBJ2-5
CASSTQGAGETQYF
TGCGCCAGCAGCACTCAGGGGGCGGGGGAGACCCAGTACTTC
>TRBD1|TRBV19|NA|TRBJ1-2
CASSPWDRGPGGYTF
TGTGCCAGTAGCCCTTGGGACAGGGGGCCGGGGGGCTACACCTTC
>NA|TRBV7-3|once|TRBJ2-1
CASSLEGSEQFF
TGTGCCAGCAGCCTCGAGGGCTCGGAGCAGTTCTTC
>NA|TRBV18|NA|TRBJ2-7
CASSPNPYSYEQYF
TGTGCCAGCTCACCGAATCCCTACTCCTACGAGCAGTACTTC
>TRBD1|TRBV5-5|few|TRBJ1-5
CASSAGTANQPQHF
TGTGCCAGCAGCGCAGGGACAGCAAATCAGCCCCAGCATTTT
>TRBD2|TRBV7-2|NA|TRBJ2-7
CASSLVGLAGGFSYEQYF
TGTGCCAGCAGCTTAGTGGGACTAGCGGGAGGATTCTCCTACGAGCAGTACTTC
>NA|TRBV7-2|NA|TRBJ2-3
CASSFRLAGSTDTQYF
TGTGCCAGCAGCTTTCGGCTAGCAGGAAGCACAGATACGCAGTATTTT
>NA|TRBV13|NA|TRBJ2-3
CASTDRPGLSPADTQYF
TGTGCCAGCACCGATAGGCCGGGACTCTCTCCCGCAGATACGCAGTATTTT
>NA|TRBV19|NA|TRBJ2-3
CASSIVAGASTDTQYF
TGTGCCAGTAGTATAGTCGCGGGCGCCTCCACAGATACGCAGTATTTT